This TCR beta chain was identified during a study of response to subunit inactivated influenza vaccine. This CDR3 region has 12 residues. V was clipped by 9 bases and J by 10 bases; unmatched bases: 9. Germline V gene data show CDR1 as MDHEN and CDR2 as SYDVKM. TCRdb fed the RT-PCR reads into MiXCR, producing one record per CDR3 protein. The sample includes some 500,000 distinct CDR3 sequences, 25% of them seen just once. The source of this sequence is a man aged 45 to 65 who received an inactivated influenza vaccine. The source material was CD4+ T cells sorted from PBMCs, sampled 4 to 6 days after vaccination. The chain couples TRBV28 to TRBJ2-1, with 7 nucleotides matching TRBD2. CDR3 sequence reads: CASCRMRGEQFF. CDR3 sequence (DNA): TGTGCCAGTTGTCGAATGCGGGGGGAGCAGTTCTTC. Full variable domain (remainder filled in from reference TRBV28 and TRBJ2-1): DVKVTQSSRYLVKRTGEKVFLECVQDMDHENMFWYRQDPGLGLRLIYFSYDVKMKEKGDIPEGYSVSREKKERFSLILESASTNQTSMYLCASCRMRGEQFFGPGTRLTVL.